Below, 21 T cell receptor beta chains from the same sample are listed, as sequenced in a study of beta chain features in type 1 diabetes. Expressed TCRB transcripts were sequenced, since all the RNA that had been isolated was reverse transcribed. TCRdb's copy holds only in-frame clones and misses some; the assay was immunoSEQ multiplex PCR. This sample has about 15,000 clones, with around two fifths found just once. Input material: stem cell memory CD4+ T cells from blood. These receptors came from a woman in her 40s in good health.

The CDR3 region has the DNA TGTGCCAGCTCACCAAAACAGGGGAACCAGCCCCAGCATTTT. Translation gives CASSPKQGNQPQHF. The chain employs TRBV18 and TRBJ1-5; 7 bases match TRBD1. Looked up from germline, CDR1 is KGHSH and CDR2 is LQKENI. CDR3 length equals 14 residues. V lost 2 bases and J lost 7; bases outside the gene matches: 5.

The rearrangement links TRBV29-1 to TRBJ2-5; 7 nucleotides line up with TRBD2. The junction had 2 bases not matched to a gene; V was cut back by 0 bases and J by 1 base. The CDR3 runs 14 residues. CDR1 and CDR2 from the germline V gene are SQVTM and ANQGSEA. The CDR3 region has the DNA TGCAGCGTTGAAGAGAGGACTAGCCAAGAGACCCAGTACTTC. This encodes CSVEERTSQETQYF.

The rearrangement joins TRBV9 to TRBJ2-3; 12 nucleotides match TRBD2. CDR1 and CDR2 from the germline V gene are SGDLS and YYNGEE. V lost 2 bases, J lost 5 bases, and 6 bases stayed unmatched. This CDR3 has 16 residues. The CDR3 nucleotides are TGTGCCAGCAGCGTCTCTAGCGGGGGGGCCAGAGATACGCAGTATTTT. Residues: CASSVSSGGARDTQYF.

This clone was detected once. The gene calls are TRBV2 and TRBJ2-1; the match to TRBD1 covers 9 bases. CDR1 is SNHLY and CDR2 is FYNNEI in the germline V gene. The CDR3 contains 14 residues. The V and J ends lost 10 bases and 8 bases, in that order; junction bases with no gene match: 12. The DNA of the CDR3 is TGTGCCAACCCAGGACAGGGGAACAGATATGAGCAGTTCTTC. Its translation: CANPGQGNRYEQFF.

Only a few counts were recorded for this clone. The J gene is TRBJ1-2, the V gene TRBV7-9; D gene ambiguous. The germline gives CDR1 SEHNR, CDR2 FQNEAQ (reference sequence). Trimming removed 0 bases at V and 0 bases at J, with 8 bases between. This CDR3 has 15 amino acids. The CDR3 spells CASSLALRSNYGYTF. The CDR3 nucleotides read TGTGCCAGCAGCTTAGCGCTAAGATCTAACTATGGCTACACCTTC.

This clone showed up just a few times. The CDR3 is CASSIDHRAQPQHF. The CDR3 DNA sequence: TGTGCCAGTAGTATAGATCACAGGGCTCAGCCCCAGCATTTT. V usage is TRBV19 and J usage is TRBJ1-5; a possible D gene is TRBD1 (6 bases). The ends were cut back, 0 bases at V and 6 bases at J, with 9 bases in the middle. CDR3 length: 14 amino acids. Germline assignment: CDR1 LNHDA and CDR2 SQIVND (reference sequence).

The chain joins TRBV5-1 to TRBJ2-5; 10 bases map to TRBD1. The trim removed 3 bases at V and 3 bases at J, leaving 2 bases unmatched. Germline V gives CDR1 SGHRS, CDR2 YFSETQ. The CDR3 is 14 residues long. Here the CDR3 DNA reads TGCGCCAGCAGCTGGGGGACAGGGGAAGAGACCCAGTACTTC. Protein product: CASSWGTGEETQYF.

The chain recombines TRBV18 with TRBJ2-1, with TRBD1 matching over 9 bases. Germline assignment: CDR1 KGHSH and CDR2 LQKENI. CDR3 length: 16 amino acids. V was pared by 5 bases and J by 0 bases, with 5 bases of the junction left unmatched. The CDR3 protein is CASSTGQGSSYNEQFF. The CDR3 nucleotides read TGTGCCAGCTCAACCGGACAGGGGAGCTCCTACAATGAGCAGTTCTTC.

The chain is built from TRBV6-5 and TRBJ2-2; the match to TRBD2 covers 7 bases. This CDR3 has 14 residues. Per germline, CDR1 MNHEY and CDR2 SVGAGI. V lost 2 bases to trimming and J lost 6 bases; unmatched junction nucleotides: 3. The CDR3 protein is CASSYGGSPGELFF. In DNA form, the CDR3 reads TGTGCCAGCAGTTACGGCGGGAGCCCCGGGGAGCTGTTTTTT.

V and J are TRBV7-2 and TRBJ2-3, with 7 bases identical to TRBD1. Germline lookup yields CDR1 SGHTA and CDR2 FQGNSA. CDR3 length: 15 residues. Unmatched junction bases numbered 7, after V lost 2 bases and J lost 5 bases. CDR3 bases: TGTGCCAGCAGCTTAATCCCCCACAGGGGAGATACGCAGTATTTT. Its translation is CASSLIPHRGDTQYF.

The chain has TRBV14 and TRBJ1-1; tentatively, D is TRBD1 (5 bases). V gave up 1 base and J gave up 0 bases, with 6 bases separating them. CDR3 size: 14 residues. Per the germline V gene, CDR1 is SGHDN and CDR2 is FVKESK. CDR3 bases: TGTGCCAGCAGCCAAGGACAGATGAACACTGAAGCTTTCTTT. This sequence encodes CASSQGQMNTEAFF.

This chain connects TRBV2 to TRBJ1-2; D is possibly TRBD1 (6 bases). Germline V gives CDR1 SNHLY, CDR2 FYNNEI. Trimming stripped 6 bases from V and 8 bases from J, with 19 bases between. This CDR3 spans 14 amino acids. The CDR3, as DNA: TGTGCCAGCAGCGCAGGGGCAGGGCGGTACGGCTACACCTTC. This translates into CASSAGAGRYGYTF.

This clone was observed a few times. The chain couples TRBV5-1 to TRBJ2-1; possible D gene TRBD1, 6 bases. V was shortened by 4 bases and J by 5 bases, with 10 bases between the two germline ends. The CDR3 loop spans 13 amino acids. Germline values: CDR1 SGHRS, CDR2 YFSETQ. The CDR3: CASSQGHDNEQFF. Here the CDR3 DNA reads TGCGCCAGCAGCCAGGGACACGACAATGAGCAGTTCTTC.

This chain links TRBV4-1 with TRBJ1-3; 7 positions match TRBD1. Germline assignment: CDR1 MGHRA and CDR2 YSYEKL. The CDR3 totals 18 residues. With V trimmed by 3 bases and J by 0 bases, 11 bases remained unmatched. DNA for the CDR3: TGCGCCAGCAGCCACCCCAGGGGGACAGTCTCCTCTGGAAACACCATATATTTT. It yields the protein CASSHPRGTVSSGNTIYF.

The genes are TRBV2 and TRBJ2-5; 7 nucleotides agree with TRBD2. CDR1 is SNHLY, CDR2 FYNNEI, per germline. There are 16 residues in the CDR3. J was trimmed by 2 bases and V by 7 bases; bases with no gene match: 13. The CDR3 region has the DNA TGTGCCAGCACCCGGGATTCCGGGCGGGGGCAAGAGACCCAGTACTTC. Amino acid sequence: CASTRDSGRGQETQYF.

The chain carries TRBV5-1 and TRBJ1-3; 9 bases align to TRBD1. This CDR3 has 18 residues. V was clipped by 0 bases and J by 2 bases; unmatched bases: 9. Germline V gene lookup returns CDR1 SGHRS and CDR2 YFSETQ. DNA of the CDR3: TGCGCCAGCAGCTTGGTAATAACCGGGACAGGGACTGGAAACACCATATATTTT. It yields the protein CASSLVITGTGTGNTIYF.

The chain employs TRBV14 and TRBJ1-6, with D maybe TRBD1 (5 bases). The CDR3 covers 18 residues. CDR1 SGHDN and CDR2 FVKESK come from the germline V gene. The V and J ends lost 3 bases and 5 bases respectively, with 20 bases between them. The CDR3 region is CASSHLVRAPPHNSPLHF. The DNA of the CDR3 is TGTGCCAGCAGCCATCTCGTCAGGGCCCCGCCGCATAATTCACCCCTCCACTTT.

This chain joins TRBV6-5 and TRBJ1-2; D ambiguous. Germline loops: CDR1 MNHEY, CDR2 SVGAGI. The CDR3 totals 14 residues. V was shortened by 7 bases and J by 2 bases, with 14 bases between the two germline ends. CDR3 amino acids: CASTNSPLNYGYTF. The CDR3 DNA is TGTGCCAGCACCAACAGCCCGTTGAACTATGGCTACACCTTC.

This clone has only a few counts. The gene calls are TRBV19 and TRBJ1-1; D perhaps matches TRBD1 (6 bases). In germline, CDR1 is LNHDA, CDR2 SQIVND (reference sequence). With 3 bases removed from V and 6 bases from J, the gap between germline ends came to 11 bases. The CDR3 is 13 amino acids. The CDR3 loop is CASSIKTGSEAFF. In nucleotides, the CDR3 is TGTGCCAGTAGTATCAAGACAGGCTCTGAAGCTTTCTTT.

V and J are TRBV19 and TRBJ2-1, with 11 nucleotides matching TRBD2. Germline assignment: CDR1 LNHDA and CDR2 SQIVND (reference sequence). This CDR3 spans 17 amino acids. The V gene end was trimmed by 6 bases and the J gene end by 12 bases; junction bases not matched to a gene: 19. The CDR3 loop is CASRKGRTSGWGMGQFF. The CDR3 DNA is TGTGCCAGTAGAAAAGGGCGGACTAGCGGGTGGGGAATGGGGCAGTTCTTC.

The rearrangement links TRBV27 to TRBJ1-1, with TRBD1 matching over 7 bases. The CDR3 spans 16 residues. V dropped 4 bases and J dropped 3; count of bases not matched to a gene: 11. CDR1 MNHEY and CDR2 SMNVEV come from the germline V gene (reference sequence). The CDR3 here is CASSYRQGGGYTEAFF. The CDR3 DNA follows: TGTGCCAGCAGTTATAGGCAGGGGGGTGGATACACTGAAGCTTTCTTT.